One and the same sample provided the 30 T cell receptor beta chains below, sequenced in a study of cytomegalovirus exposure and HLA in healthy donors. Both 60 Vbeta primers and 13 Jbeta primers went into the PCR. The data were produced by immunoSEQ multiplex PCR, yet TCRdb's version contains in-frame clones alone and is incomplete. The repertoire holds 120,000 or so clones, with 70% to 85% as singletons. Source material: PBMCs. The source of these receptors is a man aged 18 to 29 in good health and CMV-seronegative.

J is TRBJ2-7 and V is TRBV11-2; a weak D match, TRBD1 (7 bases). The germline V gene encodes CDR1 SGHAT and CDR2 FQNNGV. Trimming removed 5 bases from V and 1 base from J, with 21 bases in between. CDR3 length: 17 amino acids. The CDR3 sequence is CASSPIGRSGGSYEQYF. CDR3 coding DNA: TGTGCCAGCAGCCCGATAGGGCGGTCAGGGGGGTCCTACGAGCAGTACTTC.

This clone appeared once. The chain joins TRBV18 to TRBJ1-4, with D uncertain. Germline V gene sequence: CDR1 KGHSH, CDR2 LQKENI. The CDR3 is 13 residues long. Trimming removed 5 bases at V and 4 bases at J, with 8 bases between. This CDR3 reads CASSVEINEKLFF. In DNA form, the CDR3 reads TGTGCCAGCTCAGTAGAAATTAATGAAAAACTGTTTTTT. Together with reference TRBV18 and TRBJ1-4, the CDR3 gives the full variable domain: NAGVMQNPRHLVRRRGQEARLRCSPMKGHSHVYWYRQLPEEGLKFMVYLQKENIIDESGMPKERFSAEFPKEGPSILRIQQVVRGDSAAYFCASSVEINEKLFFGSGTQLSVL.

This clone was observed a few times. The chain combines TRBV7-2 with TRBJ2-5, with D perhaps TRBD2 (6 bases). Trimming left V 4 bases short and J 3 bases short, with 15 bases between. Germline V gene sequence: CDR1 SGHTA, CDR2 FQGNSA. The CDR3 covers 15 residues. The CDR3 loop reads CASSSMGREKETQYF. The CDR3 DNA reads TGTGCCAGCAGCTCGATGGGCCGGGAGAAAGAGACCCAGTACTTC.

This chain uses TRBV19 with TRBJ2-4; tentative D call: TRBD1 (5 bases). The CDR3 spans 16 residues. Between the trimmed V and J ends, which lost 0 bases and 0 bases, there was a span of 9 bases. Germline CDR1 LNHDA, CDR2 SQIVND (reference sequence). The CDR3 is CASSIDLTVAKNIQYF. DNA for the CDR3: TGTGCCAGTAGTATAGACCTGACAGTAGCCAAAAACATTCAGTACTTC.

The chain uses TRBV5-1 and TRBJ1-2; D uncertain. The CDR3 length is 13 residues. V was cut by 4 bases and J by 4 bases, with 11 bases left in between. Germline loops: CDR1 SGHRS, CDR2 YFSETQ. In nucleotides, the CDR3 is TGCGCCAGCAGCCACGGGGTCGGCTATGGCTACACCTTC. It translates to CASSHGVGYGYTF.

J is TRBJ1-1 and V is TRBV14; possibly TRBD1 for D (5 bases). Deletions cut 0 bases from V and 3 bases from J, with 8 bases between. Germline V gene lookup returns CDR1 SGHDN and CDR2 FVKESK. The length of the CDR3 is 14 residues. The CDR3 reads CASSQDWGDTEAFF. Here the CDR3 DNA reads TGTGCCAGCAGCCAAGATTGGGGGGACACTGAAGCTTTCTTT.

V usage is TRBV19 and J usage is TRBJ2-7, with D hard to call. The CDR3 runs to 12 residues. Trimming removed 4 bases from V and 3 bases from J, with 7 bases in between. Germline-derived CDR1 and CDR2 are LNHDA and SQIVND (reference sequence). CDR3 protein: CASSSSVYEQYF. In DNA, the CDR3 is TGTGCCAGTAGTAGCTCGGTCTACGAGCAGTACTTC.

V gene TRBV7-3 combines with J gene TRBJ2-1; D is perhaps TRBD1 (6 bases). The CDR3 is made up of 13 amino acids. Germline assignment: CDR1 SGHTA and CDR2 FQGTGA. Trimming cost V 7 bases and J 9 bases, with 16 bases left between them. The CDR3 sequence is CASTQTGSGEQFF. The CDR3 nucleotides are TGTGCCAGCACCCAAACAGGGAGTGGTGAGCAGTTCTTC.

The chain has TRBV27 and TRBJ1-1; 10 bases are a match to TRBD1. V shed 5 bases and J 4 bases; nucleotides not matched to a gene: 1. The V gene's germline CDR1 is MNHEY and CDR2 SMNVEV (reference sequence). The CDR3 sequence is 13 residues long. The CDR3: CASSRTGGTEAFF. Written as DNA, the CDR3 is TGTGCCAGCAGTCGGACAGGGGGCACTGAAGCTTTCTTT.

The rearrangement uses TRBV10-1 and TRBJ2-5; possibly TRBD2 for D (6 bases). Germline lookup yields CDR1 WNHNN and CDR2 SYGVQD (reference sequence). V lost 0 bases and J lost 5, with 10 bases in between. This CDR3 comprises 14 residues. Here the CDR3 reads CASSESTSGETQYF. CDR3 in DNA: TGCGCCAGCAGTGAGTCGACTAGTGGGGAGACCCAGTACTTC.

The V call is TRBV27, the J call TRBJ1-1; D call uncertain. This CDR3 is 15 amino acids long. V gave up 6 bases and J gave up 4 bases, with 18 bases separating them. Germline V CDR1 and CDR2: MNHEY, SMNVEV (reference sequence). CDR3 nucleotides: TGTGCCAGCAGGTCCTCGTTGGATGCGGGCACTGAAGCTTTCTTT. Amino acid sequence: CASRSSLDAGTEAFF.

The V and J genes are TRBV5-6 and TRBJ1-6, with a tentative D call TRBD1 (5 bases). V dropped 2 bases and J dropped 19 bases, with 13 bases sitting between them. The CDR3 has 11 amino acids. Germline assignment: CDR1 SGHDT and CDR2 YYEEEE. The chain's CDR3 is CASSLGADVHF. The CDR3 nucleotides read TGTGCCAGCAGCTTAGGGGCGGATGTGCACTTT.

The V call is TRBV6-1, the J call TRBJ2-3; D unclear. Germline CDR1 and CDR2: MNHNS and SASEGT. Trimming stripped 6 bases from V and 1 base from J, with 8 bases between. CDR3 length equals 13 residues. The CDR3 region is CASSQLGTDTQYF. CDR3 DNA sequence: TGTGCCAGCAGCCAACTTGGCACAGATACGCAGTATTTT.

The rearrangement uses TRBV2 and TRBJ2-7, with TRBD1 identical over 9 bases. V gave up 6 bases and J gave up 4 bases; unmatched junction bases: 7. Per the germline V gene, CDR1 is SNHLY and CDR2 is FYNNEI. CDR3 size: 14 residues. The CDR3 loop reads CASRGTGKTYEQYF. As DNA, the CDR3 is TGTGCCAGCAGGGGGACAGGGAAGACTTACGAGCAGTACTTC.

The V gene is TRBV9, the J gene TRBJ1-3; 10 nucleotides match TRBD1. CDR1 is SGDLS, CDR2 YYNGEE, per germline. V gave up 4 bases and J gave up 4 bases; unmatched junction bases: 11. The CDR3 is 17 amino acids. The CDR3 is CASSPGQGVFAGNTIYF. The CDR3 nucleotides are TGTGCCAGCAGCCCCGGACAGGGGGTATTTGCGGGAAACACCATATATTTT.

This clone was detected a few times. The V and J genes are TRBV5-6 and TRBJ1-2, with D perhaps matching TRBD1 (5 bases). Germline CDR1 reads SGHDT; CDR2 reads YYEEEE. Deletions cut 2 bases from V and 3 bases from J, with 14 bases between. The CDR3 totals 15 residues. This CDR3 is CASSFGGRDDYGYTF. The CDR3 coding sequence is TGTGCCAGCAGCTTCGGGGGAAGGGATGACTATGGCTACACCTTC.

The chain combines TRBV21-1 with TRBJ2-1; the DNA was not compared with TRBD2, the D call given in the table. TRBV21-1 is assigned pseudogene status. The CDR3 totals 17 residues. The CDR3 sequence: CASSKASSGGLYNEQFF. DNA of the CDR3: TGTGCCAGCAGCAAAGCGTCTAGCGGGGGACTCTACAATGAGCAGTTCTTC.

CDR3 in DNA: TGTGCCAGCAGCCAAGATCAGAGGACACCAAGCTCCTACAATGAGCAGTTCTTC. It specifies CASSQDQRTPSSYNEQFF. This chain connects TRBV14 to TRBJ2-1; D may be TRBD1 (5 bases). Germline CDR1 reads SGHDN; CDR2 reads FVKESK. The CDR3 covers 18 residues. Trimming removed 0 bases at V and 0 bases at J, with 15 bases between.

V usage is TRBV1 and J usage is TRBJ2-7; the table's D gene call, TRBD2, was not cross checked with the DNA. TRBV1 is reported as a pseudogene. CDR3 length: 18 residues. The CDR3, as DNA: TGCACCAGCAGCCAAGGGGGATTTACTAGCGTCCGCTCCTACGAGCAGTACTTC. It encodes CTSSQGGFTSVRSYEQYF.

In this sample, this clone turned up a few times. The chain joins TRBV7-2 to TRBJ2-5, with 8 bases that match TRBD2. The CDR3 extends over 15 amino acids. In germline, CDR1 is SGHTA, CDR2 FQGNSA. V lost 5 bases and J lost 5; bases outside the gene matches: 10. CDR3 in amino acids: CASSPRLALEETQYF. CDR3 DNA: TGTGCCAGCAGCCCAAGACTAGCGTTAGAGGAGACCCAGTACTTC.

This clone was detected only once. This chain connects TRBV5-1 to TRBJ1-1; 8 nucleotides agree with TRBD1. The length of the CDR3 is 14 residues. The ends lost 3 bases at V and 3 bases at J; junction bases unmatched: 4. Per germline, CDR1 SGHRS and CDR2 YFSETQ. CDR3 protein: CASSSGQGYTEAFF. The CDR3 DNA reads as TGCGCCAGCAGCTCCGGACAGGGATACACTGAAGCTTTCTTT.

The J gene is TRBJ1-1, the V gene TRBV5-1; a possible D gene is TRBD1 (5 bases). Trimming took off 4 bases at V and 0 bases at J, with 16 bases between the two ends. There are 16 residues in the CDR3. Germline-derived CDR1 and CDR2 are SGHRS and YFSETQ. CDR3 nucleotides: TGCGCCAGCAGCCCAGGAGGGACCTGGCTGAACACTGAAGCTTTCTTT. It specifies CASSPGGTWLNTEAFF. The whole variable domain, filled in from reference TRBV5-1 and TRBJ1-1, reads KAGVTQTPRYLIKTRGQQVTLSCSPISGHRSVSWYQQTPGQGLQFLFEYFSETQRNKGNFPGRFSGRQFSNSRSEMNVSTLELGDSALYLCASSPGGTWLNTEAFFGQGTRLTVV.

The rearrangement uses TRBV5-6 and TRBJ1-1; D uncertain. The CDR3 runs 15 residues. Looked up from germline, CDR1 is SGHDT and CDR2 is YYEEEE. The V end was cut by 2 bases, the J end by 0 bases, with 11 bases between. DNA of the CDR3: TGTGCCAGCAGCTTAGGTGGGAGGGTGAACACTGAAGCTTTCTTT. Translation gives CASSLGGRVNTEAFF.

The chain is built from TRBV5-1 and TRBJ2-3; D not resolved. The germline CDR1 and CDR2 sequences are SGHRS and YFSETQ. Trimming cost V 4 bases and J 3 bases, with 9 bases left between them. The CDR3 has 13 residues. The CDR3 is CASSTSETDTQYF. CDR3 coding DNA: TGCGCCAGCAGCACCTCTGAGACAGATACGCAGTATTTT.

This chain uses TRBV4-1 with TRBJ2-3; no reliable D call. The CDR3 runs 13 residues. Germline CDR1 reads MGHRA; CDR2 reads YSYEKL. Trimming cost V 3 bases and J 5 bases, with 9 bases left between them. The CDR3, as DNA: TGCGCCAGCAGCCATCCGTCCGGAGATACGCAGTATTTT. Amino acids: CASSHPSGDTQYF.

This rearrangement joins TRBV7-2 to TRBJ2-1; a weak D match, TRBD2 (6 bases). This CDR3 contains 15 residues. Trimming shortened V by 5 bases and J by 6 bases, and 17 bases separated the two germline ends. Per germline, CDR1 SGHTA and CDR2 FQGNSA. The CDR3 region is CASSPGPGGINEQFF. The CDR3 DNA is TGTGCCAGCAGCCCTGGGCCTGGGGGGATCAATGAGCAGTTCTTC.

Points on this clone: In the same sample, other DNA sequences code for this CDR3. This rearrangement joins TRBV5-1 to TRBJ2-7, with a possible D match to TRBD1 (5 bases). The germline V and J ends were trimmed by 0 bases and 1 base, with 8 bases remaining between them. Germline loops: CDR1 SGHRS, CDR2 YFSETQ. The CDR3 extends over 14 amino acids. The CDR3 DNA reads TGCGCCAGCAGCTTGGCAGGGCTATCCTACGAGCAGTACTTC. Protein: CASSLAGLSYEQYF.

In this sample, this clone turned up once. V gene TRBV12-5 combines with J gene TRBJ2-1; 12 nucleotides agree with TRBD2. V shed 5 bases, J shed 5 bases, and the junction held 7 bases outside the gene matches. This CDR3 region has 16 residues. Germline-derived CDR1 and CDR2 are LGHNT and FRNRAP. CDR3 protein: CASGLGTSGPNNEQFF. The CDR3 DNA reads TGTGCTAGTGGTCTCGGGACTAGCGGGCCTAACAATGAGCAGTTCTTC.

The genes are TRBV6-1 and TRBJ1-4, with 8 bases fitting TRBD1. In germline, CDR1 is MNHNS, CDR2 SASEGT. The CDR3 runs to 13 residues. J was trimmed by 8 bases and V by 6 bases; bases with no gene match: 5. The CDR3 is CASSDRGGEKLFF. Here the CDR3 DNA reads TGTGCCAGCAGCGACAGGGGCGGAGAAAAACTGTTTTTT.

V usage is TRBV5-1 and J usage is TRBJ1-1, with a weak D call TRBD1 (6 bases). Germline V gene data show CDR1 as SGHRS and CDR2 as YFSETQ. V was shortened by 6 bases and J by 0 bases, with 9 bases between the two germline ends. The CDR3 has 13 residues. CDR3 residues: CASTGQMNTEAFF. CDR3 nucleotides: TGCGCCAGCACCGGACAGATGAACACTGAAGCTTTCTTT.